This T cell receptor beta chain was sequenced for a study of cytomegalovirus exposure and HLA in healthy donors. Study-level points and caveats: It was taken for granted in presence/absence analyses that sequencing depth across donors was roughly uniform. It was reportedly the case that the classifier diagnosed cytomegalovirus status with high specificity and sensitivity.

Points on this clone: The antigen remains unidentified. The junction differs from germline at one of its ends, possibly a read error.

CDR1 and CDR2 (germline): LNHDA, SQIVND (reference sequence). The CDR3 runs 14 residues. Nominally healthy donors provided the samples, though records likely missed some immune exposures. Primers for the PCR totalled 60 Vbeta and 13 Jbeta. In the authors' workflow: Later reanalysis found tens of millions of unique TCR beta chains, around 9.9 million of them shared. Produced via immunoSEQ multiplex PCR; TCRdb's table is partial and in-frame only. V, J and clone size are those of that table, while D and trimming were read from the DNA. The data contain 150,000 to 200,000 clones, over 80% of them singletons.

This chain uses TRBV19 with TRBJ1-1; 7 bases map to TRBD1. The sequenced sample was PBMCs. The TCR comes from a man aged 45-60 years in good health and CMV-seronegative. The CDR3 DNA reads as TGTGCCAGTAGTCTAGACAGGGCTAACACTGAAGCTTTCTTT. Protein: CASSLDRANTEAFF.